This T cell receptor beta chain derives from a study of CD8 T cells in Susac syndrome. V lost 7 bases, J lost 0 bases, and 13 bases lay in between. Germline CDR1 and CDR2: SEHNR and FQNEAQ (reference sequence). This CDR3 has 15 amino acids. cDNA came from around 0.54 to 1 ug RNA primed by random hexamers. TCRdb reprocessed the immunoSEQ multiplex PCR reads with MiXCR, giving one entry per CDR3 protein. The sample gives 200,000 to 250,000 distinct CDR3 sequences, approximately 90% of which show up once; about 0.12% is in the top ten. Peripheral blood CD8+ and CD4+ T cells were profiled by TCR beta sequencing.

Sample: CD8+ T cells from PBMCs. The receptor comes from a human donor with multiple sclerosis. V and J are TRBV7-9 and TRBJ2-1; D remains unclear. The CDR3 here is CASIGDQSSYNEQFF. The CDR3 nucleotides read TGTGCCAGCATCGGAGACCAGAGCTCCTACAATGAGCAGTTCTTC.